The rows below give T cell receptor beta chains drawn from one sample of a study of metastatic and nonmetastatic thyroid tumors. TCRdb re-clonotyped the PCR reads via MiXCR. The sample lists 43,000 or so clones, around 4% occurring once. Input material: blood. These receptors came from a female donor with papillary thyroid cancer or a benign thyroid nodule (not recorded which). Some clones in this sample may be carry-over from other donors' samples. Both conserved end residues are part of each CDR3. The D gene is left open where the match is weak. Clone size is shown for a subset of rows, as once, few, many or a class of expanded clone.

v_gene	j_gene	d_gene	abundance	CDR3nt	CDR3aa
TRBV7-9	TRBJ2-1	NA	many	TGTGCCAGCAGCCCCGGGGACTTTGGTTCGTTCTTC	CASSPGDFGSFF
TRBV20-1	TRBJ2-7	NA	many	TGCAGTGCTAGAGGGCTAGCAGGTTACGAGCAGTACTTC	CSARGLAGYEQYF
TRBV6-1	TRBJ1-2	NA	NA	TGTGCCAGCAGTGAGAGGCGGGTATACTATGGCTACACCTTC	CASSERRVYYGYTF
TRBV9	TRBJ1-6	NA	NA	TGTGCCAGCAGTCCCCGCTCCTATAATTCACCCCTCCACTTT	CASSPRSYNSPLHF
TRBV4-2	TRBJ2-3	TRBD2	NA	TGTGCCAGCAGCCAAGATCGATCGGGAGGGGATACGCAGTATTTT	CASSQDRSGGDTQYF
TRBV12-3/TRBV12-4	TRBJ2-5	NA	many	TGTGCCAGCATTGGAGGGTCTGGGGCCCAAGAGACCCAGTACTTC	CASIGGSGAQETQYF
TRBV2	TRBJ2-2	NA	many	TGTGCCAGCAGAACCCCGCTCGGCGGCTCGAACACCGGGGAGCTGTTTTTT	CASRTPLGGSNTGELFF
TRBV6-1	TRBJ2-3	NA	NA	TGTGCCAGCAGCGACGGGGCTATCACAGATACGCAGTATTTT	CASSDGAITDTQYF
TRBV29-1	TRBJ1-2	TRBD1	many	TGCAGCGTTGGGACCGGGACAGGCTATGGCTACACCTTC	CSVGTGTGYGYTF
TRBV7-8	TRBJ2-7	NA	NA	TGTGCCAGCACTTCCGACTACGAGCAGTACTTC	CASTSDYEQYF
TRBV12-3/TRBV12-4	TRBJ1-2	NA	few	TGTGCCAGCAGTTTTCGCCCGAACTATGGCTACACCTTC	CASSFRPNYGYTF
TRBV12-3/TRBV12-4	TRBJ2-3	NA	many	TGTGCCAGCAGTTTTTACACCCAGGGCACAGATACGCAGTATTTT	CASSFYTQGTDTQYF
TRBV5-1	TRBJ1-1	TRBD1	many	TGCGCCAGCAGGGCGCCGGGACAGGGTCTTTTTGCTTTCTTT	CASRAPGQGLFAFF